This section outlines one TCR beta chain sequence together with its context. This sample was taken from a study of control samples from healthy donors and cancer patients. The protocol was immunoSEQ multiplex PCR, while the TCRdb copy is restricted to in-frame clones and leaves out a portion. The data hold approximately 190,000 clones, with 90% to 95% observed a single time. The CDR3 is 18 residues long. The J segment lost 2 bases and the V segment lost 1 base, leaving 6 bases of the junction unmatched. Germline V gene sequence: CDR1 MNHNS, CDR2 SASEGT. The rearrangement links TRBV6-1 to TRBJ1-6; 9 positions match TRBD1. The TCR sequence derives from a man aged 25 to 45 in good health. The specimen was blood. The CDR3 loop reads CASSEGGQGIAYNSPLHF. The CDR3 DNA sequence: TGTGCCAGCAGTGAAGGAGGACAGGGGATCGCCTATAATTCACCCCTCCACTTT.